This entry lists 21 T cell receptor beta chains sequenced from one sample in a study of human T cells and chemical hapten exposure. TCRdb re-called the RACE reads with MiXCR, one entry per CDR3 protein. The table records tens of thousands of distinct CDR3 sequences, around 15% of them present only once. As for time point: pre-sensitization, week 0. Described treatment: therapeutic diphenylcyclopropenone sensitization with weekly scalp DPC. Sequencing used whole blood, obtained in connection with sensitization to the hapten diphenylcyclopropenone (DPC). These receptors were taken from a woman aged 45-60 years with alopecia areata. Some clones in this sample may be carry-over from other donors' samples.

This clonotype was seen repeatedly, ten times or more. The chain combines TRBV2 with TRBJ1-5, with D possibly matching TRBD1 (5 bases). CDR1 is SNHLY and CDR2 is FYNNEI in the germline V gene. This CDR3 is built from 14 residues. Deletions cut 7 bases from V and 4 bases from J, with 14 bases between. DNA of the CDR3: TGTGCCAGCAAGCAACCAGGGCAAAATCAGCCCCAGCATTTT. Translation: CASKQPGQNQPQHF.

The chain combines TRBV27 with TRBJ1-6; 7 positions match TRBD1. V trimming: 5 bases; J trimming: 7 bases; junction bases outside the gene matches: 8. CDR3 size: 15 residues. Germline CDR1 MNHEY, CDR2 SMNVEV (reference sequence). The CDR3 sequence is CASSAPQGRNSPLHF. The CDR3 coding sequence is TGTGCCAGCAGTGCGCCACAGGGGCGAAATTCACCCCTCCACTTT.

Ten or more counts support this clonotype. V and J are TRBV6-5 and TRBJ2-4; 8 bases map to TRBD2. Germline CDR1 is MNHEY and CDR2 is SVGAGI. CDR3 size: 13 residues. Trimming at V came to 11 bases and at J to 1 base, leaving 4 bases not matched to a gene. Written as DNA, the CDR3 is TGTGCCGTCGGGGGGGAGGCCAAAAACATTCAGTACTTC. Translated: CAVGGEAKNIQYF.

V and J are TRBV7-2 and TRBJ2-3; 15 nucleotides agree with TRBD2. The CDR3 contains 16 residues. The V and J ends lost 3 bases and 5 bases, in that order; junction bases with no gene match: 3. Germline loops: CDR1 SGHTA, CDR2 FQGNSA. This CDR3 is CASSFGLAGGGDTQYF. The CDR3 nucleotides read TGTGCCAGCAGCTTTGGACTAGCGGGAGGGGGAGATACGCAGTATTTT.

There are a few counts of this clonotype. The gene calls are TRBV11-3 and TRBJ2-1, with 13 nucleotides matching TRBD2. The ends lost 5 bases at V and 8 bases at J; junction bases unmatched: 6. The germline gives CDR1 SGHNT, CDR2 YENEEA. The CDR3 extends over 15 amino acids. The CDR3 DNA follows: TGTGCCAGCAGCCCCGGGACTAGCGGGACGGATGAGCAGTTCTTC. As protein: CASSPGTSGTDEQFF.

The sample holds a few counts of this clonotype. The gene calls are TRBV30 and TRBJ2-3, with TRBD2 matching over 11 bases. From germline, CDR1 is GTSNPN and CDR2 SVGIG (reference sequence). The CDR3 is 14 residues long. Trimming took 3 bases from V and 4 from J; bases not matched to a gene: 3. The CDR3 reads CAWRLAGAADTQYF. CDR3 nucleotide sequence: TGTGCCTGGAGACTAGCGGGAGCGGCAGATACGCAGTATTTT.

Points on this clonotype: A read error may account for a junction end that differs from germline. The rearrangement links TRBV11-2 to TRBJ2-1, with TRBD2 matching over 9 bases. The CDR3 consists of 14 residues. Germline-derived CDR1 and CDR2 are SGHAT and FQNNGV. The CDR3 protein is CVSSLAGEYNEQFF. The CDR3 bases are TGTGTCAGCAGCTTAGCGGGAGAGTACAATGAGCAGTTCTTC.

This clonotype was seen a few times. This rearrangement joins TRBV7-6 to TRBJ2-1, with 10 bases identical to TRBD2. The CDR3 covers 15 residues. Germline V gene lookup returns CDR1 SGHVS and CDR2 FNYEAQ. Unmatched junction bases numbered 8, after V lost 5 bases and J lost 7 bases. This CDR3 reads CASSRSGRLRNEQFF. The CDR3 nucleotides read TGTGCCAGCAGCCGTAGCGGGAGGCTTCGGAATGAGCAGTTCTTC.

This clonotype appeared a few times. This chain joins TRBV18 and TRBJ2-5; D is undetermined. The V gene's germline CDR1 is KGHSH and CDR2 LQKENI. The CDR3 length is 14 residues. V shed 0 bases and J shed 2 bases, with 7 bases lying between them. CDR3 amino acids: CASSPPTEQETQYF. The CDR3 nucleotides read TGTGCCAGCTCACCACCGACGGAACAAGAGACCCAGTACTTC.

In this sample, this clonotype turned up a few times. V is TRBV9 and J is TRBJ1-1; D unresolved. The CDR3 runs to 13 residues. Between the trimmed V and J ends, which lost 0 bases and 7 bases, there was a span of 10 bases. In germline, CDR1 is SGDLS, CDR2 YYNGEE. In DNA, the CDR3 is TGTGCCAGCAGCGTAGTCTCTCGGGGTGAAGCTTTCTTT. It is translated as CASSVVSRGEAFF.

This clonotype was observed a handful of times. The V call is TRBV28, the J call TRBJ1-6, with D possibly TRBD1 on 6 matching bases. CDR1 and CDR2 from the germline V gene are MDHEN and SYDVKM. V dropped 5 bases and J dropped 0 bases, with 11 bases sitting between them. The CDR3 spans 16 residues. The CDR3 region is CASSPMDSSYNSPLHF. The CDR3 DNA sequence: TGTGCCAGCAGTCCGATGGACAGCTCCTATAATTCACCCCTCCACTTT.

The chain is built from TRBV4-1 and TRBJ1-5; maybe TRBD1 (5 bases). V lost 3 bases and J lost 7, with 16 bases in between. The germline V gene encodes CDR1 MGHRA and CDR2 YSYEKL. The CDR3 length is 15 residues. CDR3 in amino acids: CASSQWGQSGQPQHF. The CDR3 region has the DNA TGCGCCAGCAGCCAGTGGGGCCAGTCAGGACAGCCCCAGCATTTT.

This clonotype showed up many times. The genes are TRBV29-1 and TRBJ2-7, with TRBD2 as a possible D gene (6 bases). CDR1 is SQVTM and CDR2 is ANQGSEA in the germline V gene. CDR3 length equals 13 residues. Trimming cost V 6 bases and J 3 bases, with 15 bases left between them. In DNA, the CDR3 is TGCAGCGTCCCAGGGAGGCAGGGCTACGAGCAGTACTTC. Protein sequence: CSVPGRQGYEQYF.

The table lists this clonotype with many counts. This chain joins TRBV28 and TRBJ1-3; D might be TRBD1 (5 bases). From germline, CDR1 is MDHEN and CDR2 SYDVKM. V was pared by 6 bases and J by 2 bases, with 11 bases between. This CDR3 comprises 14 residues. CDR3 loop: CASSPPGAGNTIYF. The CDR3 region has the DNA TGTGCCAGCAGCCCCCCGGGGGCTGGAAACACCATATATTTT.

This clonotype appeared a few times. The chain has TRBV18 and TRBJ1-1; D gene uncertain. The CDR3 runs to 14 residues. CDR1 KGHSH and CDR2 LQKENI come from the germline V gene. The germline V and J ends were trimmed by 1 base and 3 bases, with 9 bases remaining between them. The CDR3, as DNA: TGTGCCAGCTCACCACGGCGGGATCACACTGAAGCTTTCTTT. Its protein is CASSPRRDHTEAFF.

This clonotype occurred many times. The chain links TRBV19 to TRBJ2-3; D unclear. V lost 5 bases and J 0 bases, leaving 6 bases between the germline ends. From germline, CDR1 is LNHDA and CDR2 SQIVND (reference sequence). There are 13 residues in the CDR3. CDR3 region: CASSLGSTDTQYF. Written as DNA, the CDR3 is TGTGCCAGTAGTCTTGGAAGCACAGATACGCAGTATTTT.

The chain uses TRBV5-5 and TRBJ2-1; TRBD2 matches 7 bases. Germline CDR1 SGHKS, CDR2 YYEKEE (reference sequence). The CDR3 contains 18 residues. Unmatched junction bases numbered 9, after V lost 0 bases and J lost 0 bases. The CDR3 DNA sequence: TGTGCCAGCAGCTTGGCCTTCACTAGCGTTAGCTCCTACAATGAGCAGTTCTTC. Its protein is CASSLAFTSVSSYNEQFF.

Here the CDR3 DNA reads TGCAGTGCTAGTGGACAGGGCTATGAGCAGTACTTC. Translation gives CSASGQGYEQYF. This chain uses TRBV20-1 with TRBJ2-7, with 8 bases fitting TRBD1. The CDR3 spans 12 residues. Germline V lookup: CDR1 DFQATT, CDR2 SNEGSKA (reference sequence). With 3 bases clipped from V and 7 bases from J, the junction kept 5 bases outside the gene matches.

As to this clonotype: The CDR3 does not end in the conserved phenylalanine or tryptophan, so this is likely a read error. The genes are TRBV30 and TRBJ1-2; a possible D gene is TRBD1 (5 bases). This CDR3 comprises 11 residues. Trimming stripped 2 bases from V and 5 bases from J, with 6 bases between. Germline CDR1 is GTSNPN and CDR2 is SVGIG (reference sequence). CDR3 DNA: TGTGCCTGGAGTCGGGGGTATGGCTACACCCTC. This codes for CAWSRGYGYTL.

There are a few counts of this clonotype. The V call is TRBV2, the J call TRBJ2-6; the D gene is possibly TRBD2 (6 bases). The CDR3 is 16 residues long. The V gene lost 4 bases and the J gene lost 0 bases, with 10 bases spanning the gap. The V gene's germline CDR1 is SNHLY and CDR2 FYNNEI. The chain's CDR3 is CASSVGGISGANVLTF. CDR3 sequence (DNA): TGTGCCAGCAGTGTAGGAGGGATCTCTGGGGCCAACGTCCTGACTTTC.

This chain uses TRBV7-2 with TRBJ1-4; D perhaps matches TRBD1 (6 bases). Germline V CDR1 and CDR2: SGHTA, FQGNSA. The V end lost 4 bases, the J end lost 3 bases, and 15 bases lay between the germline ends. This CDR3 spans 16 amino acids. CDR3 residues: CASSSGGGYANEKLFF. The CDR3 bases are TGTGCCAGCAGCTCTGGGGGCGGTTATGCTAATGAAAAACTGTTTTTT.